The clone carrying this T cell receptor (beta chain) occurred a few times. The germline gene is not matched at one end of the junction; a read error may be the cause. This entry is derived from a study of blood T cell repertoires in COVID-19. Overall study context: PBMCs, B-cell-depleted T cells, or T cells provided the cDNA or gDNA that made up the material.

Authors' processing steps: Estimation of nucleated cell counts relied on the amplification of reference gene primers. Clones were read by immunoSEQ multiplex PCR, and TCRdb kept only the in-frame ones, dropping some. Clone size and the V and J calls come from that table; the DNA yielded D and trimming. The sample lists some 170,000 clones, around four fifths occurring once. Assignments of participants to cohorts depended upon their own reported clinical history. The recovered donors of Cohort 3 showed two negative PCRs, clearance, or symptom resolution. The CDR3 length is 14 residues. CDR1 is MDHEN and CDR2 is SYDVKM in the germline V gene.

This TCR derives from a woman aged 50 to 60 who had recovered from COVID-19. The material sequenced was PBMCs or T cells enriched from blood (not recorded which). The rearrangement links TRBV28 to TRBJ2-3; D is possibly TRBD1 (5 bases). The CDR3 here is CASSSHNQGPAMNF. The CDR3 DNA is TGTGCCAGCAGTTCCCATAACCAGGGCCCAGCAATGAATTTT.